This TCR beta chain was observed in a study of blood T cells in healthy people across ages (dated by TCRdb to the mid-2010s). Regarding the research as a whole: In model experiments, template switching captured roughly one uniquely barcoded TCR beta cDNA molecule for every two T cells. Age-related changes in TCR beta repertoire diversity were measured in the study by deep sequencing normalized with unique cDNA molecular identifiers. For two donors (one aged 18 to 30 and one aged 80 or older), the study analyzed two additional independent replicas of 1 million unique cDNA reads from the same blood draw. Four age groups were formed from the donors: young (average roughly 16 years), middle-aged (approximately 40), aged (62) and long-lived (82). To avoid experimental bias, donors of different ages were randomly spread across the sequencing lanes. Study-wide findings and limitations: The CMV infection status of donors was not known, potentially confounding age-related changes in expanded clonotypes. As age increased, observed TCR beta diversity per million T cells dropped in a roughly linear way, and a significant reduction was already evident by age around 41. Total diversity estimates from one million sequenced T cells were considered lower bounds and underestimates. Bulk unsorted PBMC profiling prevented conclusive comparison of naive and antigen-experienced compartments. Observed TCR beta diversity correlated strongly with the percentage of naive T cells measured by flow cytometry. Compared with the aged group, the long-lived group had more naive CD4+ T cells, fewer expanded clones and increased TCR diversity, a pattern suggesting age selection.

The library was obtained by 5' RACE. These reads were obtained on an Illumina HiSeq 2500. The second PCR ran for about 6 to 11 cycles and used a J-beta primer mix along with a sample-barcoded 5' primer. Each TCR beta cDNA molecule received a unique molecular identifier from a template-switch 5' adaptor carrying 12 random nucleotides. At least 2.5 million CDR3-containing paired-end reads were obtained from each sample. First-strand cDNA synthesis was performed from all RNA using the Mint cDNA synthesis kit, with priming by a TRBC-specific oligonucleotide. Following uracil-DNA glycosylase treatment, all cDNA underwent a first 18-cycle PCR with the universal primers M1SS and BC2_uni_R. The original methods were these. For normalization, 1 million high-quality reads were randomly selected from each sample, with every read carrying a distinct molecular identifier. Reads sharing molecular identifiers were discarded rather than binned into consensus sequences. CDR3 identification, clonotype clustering and error correction used MiTCR with a Q25 quality threshold and the strictest error-elimination algorithm. Lower-bound total TCR beta diversity was estimated with a nonparametric unseen species model using Euler transformation. TCRdb took the public reads, trimmed them with fastp at Q25, ran MiXCR for clone calling and kept in-frame beta chains. Each CDR3 protein gets just one entry, which takes the most common genes and DNA from the rows behind it. Clone size and V and J calls follow TCRdb, not the original study. The sample records over 600,000 distinct CDR3 sequences, roughly 50% of which are singletons. The top ten constitute around 24% of the sample.

The CDR3 covers 15 residues, taking in both the cysteine and the phenylalanine. The DNA shown is the 45-base CDR3, in frame from base 1. Trimming leaves V shorter by 3 bases and J shorter by 9 bases, with the junction holding 7 bases beyond the gene matches. Donors were 39 systemically healthy Caucasian individuals from Russia aged 6 to 90 years. Around 10 milliliters of peripheral blood were collected from each donor into EDTA-treated Vacutainer tubes. PBMCs were isolated by Ficoll-Paque density-gradient centrifugation, with at least 7 million obtained per sample. Trizol reagent was used to extract total RNA from the PBMCs, yielding at least 6 micrograms per sample. For every donor, flow cytometry on a PBMC aliquot measured the percentage of naive CD45RAhigh/CD27high T cells. A note on this clonotype: Its antigen is currently not known. No base-level quality is on record; no much larger clone is a single base apart.

The rearrangement combines TRBV12-3 or TRBV12-4 with TRBJ2-1, with 11 bases in between that match TRBD2. This clonotype was obtained from a man aged 35 to 55 in good health. The sequencing input was blood. CDR3 region: CASSFSGRVVGEQFF. The sequenced DNA: TGTGCCAGCAGTTTTAGCGGGAGGGTCGTCGGTGAGCAGTTCTTC.